The entry below describes one T cell receptor (beta chain). This sample is part of a study of blood T cell repertoires in COVID-19. Study-level information: Whether acute or convalescent, the COVID-19 samples came from the United States, Italy and Spain.

Produced via immunoSEQ multiplex PCR; TCRdb's table is partial and in-frame only. The data hold almost 200,000 clones, with around four fifths observed a single time. The germline V gene has CDR1 SGHRS and CDR2 YFSETQ. The trim removed 1 base at V and 8 bases at J, leaving 10 bases unmatched. This CDR3 is built from 16 residues. The V gene is TRBV5-1, the J gene TRBJ2-1, with 9 nucleotides matching TRBD2. Input material: peripheral blood. This TCR was recovered from a man aged 60 to 69 with COVID-19, enrolled during active disease. The CDR3 reads CASSLRLAGTKDEQFF. The CDR3 region has the DNA TGCGCCAGCAGCTTGCGCCTAGCGGGAACTAAAGATGAGCAGTTCTTC.